The 22 T cell receptor beta chains given below trace back to one sample, sequenced in a study of T cells expressing NK-cell markers. TCRdb reworked the 5' RACE reads into one entry per CDR3 protein, no DNA. The sample has a few hundred thousand distinct CDR3 sequences; the top ten hold roughly 5.2%. The material sequenced was blood T cells: a sorted CD56 or NKG2C T cell subset, CD4+ or CD8+ T cells, or bulk PBMC T cells (not recorded which). These receptors originate from a man aged 18 to 69 in good health.

This rearrangement joins TRBV20-1 to TRBJ2-1. The CDR3 is made up of 13 amino acids. CDR1 is DFQATT and CDR2 is SNEGSKA in the germline V gene (reference sequence). The CDR3 spells CSASTHSYNEQFF.

The genes are TRBV4-2 and TRBJ2-1; the TCRdb D gene call, TRBD2, has no DNA to confirm it. Per germline, CDR1 LGHNA and CDR2 YNFKEQ. The CDR3 spans 18 residues. CDR3 loop: CASSQDLLAGGPNNEQFF.

This sequence joins TRBV5-1 and TRBJ2-5. The germline V gene has CDR1 SGHRS and CDR2 YFSETQ. The CDR3 sequence is 13 residues long. The CDR3 sequence: CASSLVHKGTQYF.

V and J are TRBV20-1 and TRBJ2-3; TCRdb gives TRBD1 as the D gene, but with no DNA this cannot be confirmed. The CDR3 covers 16 residues. Germline-derived CDR1 and CDR2 are DFQATT and SNEGSKA (reference sequence). CDR3: CSASTFGGTSTDTQYF.

This rearrangement joins TRBV12-3 or TRBV12-4 to TRBJ1-3; there is no DNA to check the TCRdb D call of TRBD1. The CDR3 has 16 amino acids. The CDR3: CASTASQGEIGNTIYF.

V usage is TRBV18 and J usage is TRBJ2-1. Germline lookup yields CDR1 KGHSH and CDR2 LQKENI. The CDR3 is 12 amino acids. CDR3 residues: CASSPWSGEQFF. The variable domain in full, completed from reference TRBV18 and TRBJ2-1, reads NAGVMQNPRHLVRRRGQEARLRCSPMKGHSHVYWYRQLPEEGLKFMVYLQKENIIDESGMPKERFSAEFPKEGPSILRIQQVVRGDSAAYFCASSPWSGEQFFGPGTRLTVL.

The gene calls are TRBV3-1 and TRBJ2-2; lacking DNA, the TRBD2 call made by TCRdb goes unchecked. In germline, CDR1 is LGHDT, CDR2 YNNKEL (reference sequence). This CDR3 is built from 15 residues. Here the CDR3 reads CASSHPQAGTGELFF.

The chain carries TRBV19 and TRBJ2-1; the TRBD1 assignment by TCRdb is unverifiable without DNA. The CDR3 runs 16 residues. Germline-derived CDR1 and CDR2 are LNHDA and SQIVND (reference sequence). CDR3 loop: CASTPRRGQGYNEQFF. Full variable domain (rest looked up from reference TRBV19 and TRBJ2-1): DGGITQSPKYLFRKEGQNVTLSCEQNLNHDAMYWYRQDPGQGLRLIYYSQIVNDFQKGDIAEGYSVSREKKESFPLTVTSAQKNPTAFYLCASTPRRGQGYNEQFFGPGTRLTVL.

The J gene is TRBJ2-2, the V gene TRBV29-1; TCRdb's D call of TRBD1 is untestable without DNA. Per germline, CDR1 SQVTM and CDR2 ANQGSEA. The CDR3 has 14 amino acids. The CDR3 loop reads CSVGRQGRTGELFF.

The J gene is TRBJ2-1, the V gene TRBV20-1; TCRdb proposes TRBD1, but this gene call is untestable without DNA. The CDR3 loop spans 14 amino acids. The germline CDR1 and CDR2 sequences are DFQATT and SNEGSKA (reference sequence). The CDR3 sequence is CSARPHGGGSEQFF.

J is TRBJ1-2 and V is TRBV20-1; the TCRdb D gene call, TRBD1, has no DNA to confirm it. The V gene's germline CDR1 is DFQATT and CDR2 SNEGSKA (reference sequence). This CDR3 region has 14 residues. The CDR3 loop reads CSGTGTGRIYGYTF.

The V call is TRBV7-9, the J call TRBJ2-7; checking the TCRdb D call of TRBD2 is not possible without DNA. Per the germline V gene, CDR1 is SEHNR and CDR2 is FQNEAQ (reference sequence). This CDR3 has 14 residues. The CDR3: CASSLRGSNYEQYF.

V gene TRBV5-5 combines with J gene TRBJ1-1; the D gene TCRdb calls, TRBD1, cannot be checked with no DNA. CDR1 and CDR2 from the germline V gene are SGHKS and YYEKEE (reference sequence). The CDR3 loop spans 15 amino acids. The CDR3: CASNPRGGRETEAFF. Full variable domain (rest looked up from reference TRBV5-5 and TRBJ1-1): DAGVTQSPTHLIKTRGQQVTLRCSPISGHKSVSWYQQVLGQGPQFIFQYYEKEERGRGNFPDRFSARQFPNYSSELNVNALLLGDSALYLCASNPRGGRETEAFFGQGTRLTVV.

This sequence joins TRBV19 and TRBJ2-1; the TRBD2 assignment by TCRdb is unverifiable without DNA. The germline gives CDR1 LNHDA, CDR2 SQIVND (reference sequence). The length of the CDR3 is 16 residues. The CDR3 region is CASSIEGSLANNEQFF.

This chain uses TRBV7-4 with TRBJ2-7; TCRdb returns TRBD1, unconfirmable since there is no DNA. This CDR3 is built from 15 residues. Germline-derived CDR1 and CDR2 are SGHVT and SQSDAQ. CDR3 loop: CASSLGGGAGYEQYF.

The chain couples TRBV15 to TRBJ1-1. This CDR3 has 15 residues. Germline V gene sequence: CDR1 LNHNV, CDR2 YYDKDF (reference sequence). The CDR3: CATSGGEGGRTEAFF.

This rearrangement joins TRBV20-1 to TRBJ2-3; TCRdb's assignment of TRBD1 cannot be checked, as there is no DNA. The CDR3 has 15 residues. Germline V CDR1 and CDR2: DFQATT, SNEGSKA (reference sequence). The CDR3 sequence: CSASTVGVGTDTQYF.

The chain employs TRBV18 and TRBJ1-2; checking the TCRdb D call of TRBD1 is not possible without DNA. CDR1 and CDR2 from the germline V gene are KGHSH and LQKENI. The CDR3 is 19 residues long. This chain's CDR3 is CASSRDLQGARSDRYGYTF.

CDR3 in amino acids: CASSFGQGADEQFF. The chain is built from TRBV19 and TRBJ2-1; the TRBD1 assignment by TCRdb is unverifiable without DNA. CDR1 is LNHDA, CDR2 SQIVND, per germline (reference sequence). CDR3 size: 14 residues.

The chain couples TRBV10-3 to TRBJ2-5; TCRdb returns TRBD2, unconfirmable since there is no DNA. The length of the CDR3 is 14 residues. Germline-derived CDR1 and CDR2 are ENHRY and SYGVKD. The chain's CDR3 is CAIGSGGRQETQYF.

This chain links TRBV3-1 with TRBJ2-7; TCRdb returns TRBD1, unconfirmable since there is no DNA. Germline CDR1 is LGHDT and CDR2 is YNNKEL (reference sequence). CDR3 size: 12 residues. The chain's CDR3 is CASSPQGARKYF.

V usage is TRBV2 and J usage is TRBJ2-2; TCRdb's assignment of TRBD1 cannot be checked, as there is no DNA. CDR3 length: 14 amino acids. Germline-derived CDR1 and CDR2 are SNHLY and FYNNEI. The chain's CDR3 is CASMGRGFGGELFF.